Listed here are 8 T cell receptor beta chains from one sample, sequenced in a study of Ad26.COV2.S vaccination and SARS-CoV-2 variants. Generated by immunoSEQ multiplex PCR, the TCRdb table keeps only in-frame clones and is missing some. The repertoire has about 350,000 clones, roughly nine tenths of them found once; the top ten carry around 4%. The specimen was peripheral blood, collected after recovery from COVID-19. These receptor sequences come from a human donor who had recovered from COVID-19.

The chain uses TRBV10-3 and TRBJ1-4; unclear D gene. The germline V and J ends were trimmed by 0 bases and 0 bases, with 14 bases remaining between them. The CDR3 sequence is 18 residues long. Germline V lookup: CDR1 ENHRY, CDR2 SYGVKD. The CDR3 loop is CAISESSGPLATNEKLFF. The CDR3 DNA follows: TGTGCCATCAGTGAGTCTAGTGGACCGCTAGCAACTAATGAAAAACTGTTTTTT.

V gene TRBV10-1 combines with J gene TRBJ2-3; 9 bases align to TRBD2. This CDR3 is 18 amino acids long. CDR1 and CDR2 from the germline V gene are WNHNN and SYGVQD (reference sequence). J gave up 2 bases and V 5 bases, and 14 bases lay outside the gene matches. The CDR3 nucleotides are TGCGCCAGCAGTCCTAATCCCCTCCTAGCGGGGACCACAGATACGCAGTATTTT. Its protein is CASSPNPLLAGTTDTQYF.

This clone was found once. V gene TRBV6-4 combines with J gene TRBJ2-7; 7 bases line up with TRBD2. V trimming: 4 bases; J trimming: 3 bases; junction bases outside the gene matches: 6. Germline-derived CDR1 and CDR2 are MRHNA and SNTAGT. This CDR3 has 14 residues. The CDR3 protein is CASSAFGGSYEQYF. The CDR3 region has the DNA TGTGCCAGCAGTGCCTTCGGCGGGAGCTACGAGCAGTACTTC.

The chain combines TRBV29-1 with TRBJ1-1; 9 bases align to TRBD1. CDR1 and CDR2 (germline): SQVTM, ANQGSEA. V was pared by 6 bases and J by 1 base, with 15 bases of the junction left unmatched. CDR3 length: 17 amino acids. This CDR3 is CSVGTGINFGRNTEAFF. CDR3 coding DNA: TGCAGCGTGGGGACAGGGATTAATTTCGGACGGAACACTGAAGCTTTCTTT.

This clone appeared a few times. The chain links TRBV3-1 (or the pseudogene TRBV3-2) to TRBJ1-5; 8 bases fit TRBD1. V was clipped by 2 bases and J by 6 bases; unmatched bases: 0. Germline loops: CDR1 LGHDT, CDR2 YNNKEL (reference sequence). The CDR3 consists of 13 residues. The CDR3 nucleotides are TGTGCCAGCAGCCAACAGGGGGCTCAGCCCCAGCATTTT. This gives the protein CASSQQGAQPQHF.

The V and J genes are TRBV6-5 and TRBJ1-2, with 9 bases fitting TRBD1. CDR3 length: 15 amino acids. Germline V gene data show CDR1 as MNHEY and CDR2 as SVGAGI. Trimming at V came to 2 bases and at J to 6 bases, leaving 7 bases not matched to a gene. The CDR3 loop reads CASSYLIQGANGYTF. The CDR3 DNA reads TGTGCCAGCAGTTACCTAATACAGGGGGCGAATGGCTACACCTTC.

This chain joins TRBV10-3 and TRBJ1-2; no clear D. V was cut by 2 bases and J by 5 bases, with 12 bases left in between. Per the germline V gene, CDR1 is ENHRY and CDR2 is SYGVKD. This CDR3 has 14 residues. The CDR3 DNA reads TGTGCCATCAGTGAGGAAGGACCGGTATATGGCTACACCTTC. As protein: CAISEEGPVYGYTF.

V usage is TRBV6-2 or TRBV6-3 and J usage is TRBJ1-5; D may be TRBD1 (6 bases). The CDR3 loop spans 14 amino acids. Germline CDR1 MNHEY, CDR2 SVGEGT. The V end was cut by 5 bases, the J end by 4 bases, with 12 bases between. Here the CDR3 DNA reads TGTGCCAGCAGTCCAAGGGGGGGAAATCAGCCCCAGCATTTT. Translated, it gives CASSPRGGNQPQHF.